These 22 T cell receptor beta chains originate from one sample sequenced in a study of a mutant IDH1 vaccine in newly diagnosed glioma. Here immunoSEQ multiplex PCR was the method, and the copy in TCRdb shows in-frame clones only, minus some. The table shows 70,000 to 95,000 clones, with roughly 85% occurring only once. Time point here: week 23, last vaccination. The investigators gave 300 ug of mutant IDH1 20-mer peptide in each vaccine dose, together with topical imiquimod. These receptors lack a known antigen. Material: PBMCs, obtained from a glioma patient whose treatment included an IDH1 peptide vaccine. The source of these receptors is a woman aged 50 to 60 with glioma.

A single count supports this clone. The rearrangement joins TRBV7-9 to TRBJ1-4; D gene uncertain. The CDR3 has 18 amino acids. In germline, CDR1 is SEHNR, CDR2 FQNEAQ (reference sequence). V lost 5 bases and J 0 bases, leaving 19 bases between the germline ends. This chain's CDR3 is CASSPPLSHPATNEKLFF. For the CDR3, the DNA is TGTGCCAGCAGCCCTCCCCTCTCCCACCCTGCAACTAATGAAAAACTGTTTTTT.

This chain connects TRBV19 to TRBJ2-1, with 7 bases fitting TRBD1. CDR3 length equals 15 residues. Germline V lookup: CDR1 LNHDA, CDR2 SQIVND (reference sequence). The V and J ends lost 5 bases and 4 bases, in that order; junction bases with no gene match: 8. The CDR3 DNA is TGTGCCAGTAGTGTTTTCCGGGACAGATACAATGAGCAGTTCTTC. Translation gives CASSVFRDRYNEQFF.

This clone was counted once. V is TRBV14 and J is TRBJ2-1, with 8 bases fitting TRBD2. CDR1 SGHDN and CDR2 FVKESK come from the germline V gene. The J segment lost 6 bases and the V segment lost 1 base, leaving 5 bases of the junction unmatched. The CDR3 spans 15 residues. Here the CDR3 DNA reads TGTGCCAGCAGCCAAGCGGGAGGGTTCCTCAATGAGCAGTTCTTC. Residues: CASSQAGGFLNEQFF.

The rearrangement uses TRBV5-4 and TRBJ2-2, with D unclear. Trimming took 2 bases from V and 5 from J, leaving 10 bases between them. This CDR3 comprises 14 residues. CDR1 is SGHNT, CDR2 YYREEE, per germline (reference sequence). CDR3 residues: CASSFPDLTGELFF. In nucleotides, the CDR3 is TGTGCCAGCAGCTTTCCGGACCTAACCGGGGAGCTGTTTTTT. Full variable domain (missing parts from reference TRBV5-4 and TRBJ2-2): ETGVTQSPTHLIKTRGQQVTLRCSSQSGHNTVSWYQQALGQGPQFIFQYYREEENGRGNFPPRFSGLQFPNYSSELNVNALELDDSALYLCASSFPDLTGELFFGEGSRLTVL.

This sequence joins TRBV29-1 and TRBJ2-5; 7 positions match TRBD1. V gave up 7 bases and J gave up 0 bases; unmatched junction bases: 5. The germline gives CDR1 SQVTM, CDR2 ANQGSEA. This CDR3 is 13 amino acids long. Written as DNA, the CDR3 is TGCAGCGCGTCGACAGGGAACCAAGAGACCCAGTACTTC. Encoded protein: CSASTGNQETQYF.

This clone has more than one count but fewer than ten. The chain recombines TRBV20-1 with TRBJ1-1, with D hard to call. From germline, CDR1 is DFQATT and CDR2 SNEGSKA (reference sequence). The CDR3 extends over 11 amino acids. V was trimmed by 6 bases and J by 2 bases, leaving 7 bases between them. CDR3 sequence (DNA): TGCAGTGCAATCGAAAACACTGAAGCTTTCTTT. It codes for CSAIENTEAFF.

The V gene is TRBV11-3, the J gene TRBJ2-1, with 9 bases fitting TRBD1. V lost 5 bases, J lost 9 bases, and 11 bases stayed unmatched. Per germline, CDR1 SGHNT and CDR2 YENEEA. The length of the CDR3 is 15 residues. CDR3 DNA: TGTGCCAGCAGCCTTACCGGGACAGGGTTTATTGAGCAGTTCTTC. Protein sequence: CASSLTGTGFIEQFF.

J is TRBJ1-1 and V is TRBV5-5; no firm D call. Germline assignment: CDR1 SGHKS and CDR2 YYEKEE (reference sequence). This CDR3 contains 16 residues. The germline V and J ends were trimmed by 3 bases and 6 bases, with 21 bases remaining between them. CDR3: CASSSTFTTRTAEAFF. For the CDR3, the DNA is TGTGCCAGCAGCTCGACCTTCACCACCAGGACTGCTGAAGCTTTCTTT.

J is TRBJ1-1 and V is TRBV19; no clear D gene. The CDR3 is 14 amino acids. The V gene's germline CDR1 is LNHDA and CDR2 SQIVND (reference sequence). Trimming stripped 7 bases from V and 0 bases from J, with 12 bases between. The chain's CDR3 is CASIPRGMNTEAFF. The CDR3 region has the DNA TGTGCCAGTATTCCGAGAGGCATGAACACTGAAGCTTTCTTT. The complete variable domain, with remaining parts taken from reference TRBV19 and TRBJ1-1, reads DGGITQSPKYLFRKEGQNVTLSCEQNLNHDAMYWYRQDPGQGLRLIYYSQIVNDFQKGDIAEGYSVSREKKESFPLTVTSAQKNPTAFYLCASIPRGMNTEAFFGQGTRLTVV.

The V gene is TRBV28, the J gene TRBJ2-7; tentative D call: TRBD1 (6 bases). The CDR3 is 17 amino acids. V lost 3 bases to trimming and J lost 4 bases, with 22 bases between them. Germline CDR1 and CDR2: MDHEN and SYDVKM. The CDR3: CASSLGWRTEVSYEQYF. The CDR3 nucleotides read TGTGCCAGCAGTTTGGGATGGAGGACAGAAGTATCGTACGAGCAGTACTTC.

This clone was observed once. The J gene is TRBJ1-6, the V gene TRBV19; D might be TRBD1 (5 bases). This CDR3 region has 13 residues. Germline lookup yields CDR1 LNHDA and CDR2 SQIVND (reference sequence). V was trimmed by 5 bases and J by 10 bases, leaving 12 bases between them. In DNA form, the CDR3 reads TGTGCCAGTAGTCGGGGGAGTGAGTCACCCCTCCACTTT. This codes for CASSRGSESPLHF. Together with reference TRBV19 and TRBJ1-6, the CDR3 gives the full variable domain: DGGITQSPKYLFRKEGQNVTLSCEQNLNHDAMYWYRQDPGQGLRLIYYSQIVNDFQKGDIAEGYSVSREKKESFPLTVTSAQKNPTAFYLCASSRGSESPLHFGNGTRLTVT.

V and J are TRBV28 and TRBJ2-7; no firm D call. This CDR3 has 15 residues. Trimming took 1 base from V and 0 from J, leaving 10 bases between them. Germline V gene data show CDR1 as MDHEN and CDR2 as SYDVKM. DNA of the CDR3: TGTGCCAGCAGTTTATATGGCTACCTCTCCTACGAGCAGTACTTC. Its protein product is CASSLYGYLSYEQYF. Full variable domain (outside the CDR3, taken from reference TRBV28 and TRBJ2-7): DVKVTQSSRYLVKRTGEKVFLECVQDMDHENMFWYRQDPGLGLRLIYFSYDVKMKEKGDIPEGYSVSREKKERFSLILESASTNQTSMYLCASSLYGYLSYEQYFGPGTRLTVT.

This chain uses TRBV6-6 with TRBJ2-2; TRBD1 agrees at 10 bases. CDR3 length: 16 residues. The germline CDR1 and CDR2 sequences are MNHNY and SVGAGI (reference sequence). J gave up 7 bases and V 5 bases, and 10 bases lay outside the gene matches. The CDR3 DNA reads as TGTGCCAGCAGTACCCGGGGACAGGGGATCATCGGGGAGCTGTTTTTT. It translates to CASSTRGQGIIGELFF.

V and J are TRBV2 and TRBJ2-7; 7 positions match TRBD2. Trimming took 3 bases from V and 3 from J; bases not matched to a gene: 5. In germline, CDR1 is SNHLY, CDR2 FYNNEI. The CDR3 sequence is 14 residues long. CDR3 sequence (DNA): TGTGCCAGCAGTGAGGGTAAGCGGGGCTACGAGCAGTACTTC. Encoded protein: CASSEGKRGYEQYF.

The rearrangement joins TRBV19 to TRBJ1-4; TRBD1 might be the D (5 bases). The CDR3 contains 16 residues. Trimming took off 3 bases at V and 0 bases at J, with 11 bases between the two ends. Germline V gives CDR1 LNHDA, CDR2 SQIVND (reference sequence). CDR3 amino acids: CASSIRTHATNEKLFF. CDR3 coding DNA: TGTGCCAGTAGTATCCGGACACATGCAACTAATGAAAAACTGTTTTTT.

This clone was counted a single time. The V gene is TRBV19, the J gene TRBJ1-4; the match to TRBD1 covers 7 bases. The V and J ends lost 6 bases and 4 bases, in that order; junction bases with no gene match: 11. The CDR3 runs to 16 residues. CDR1 is LNHDA, CDR2 SQIVND, per germline (reference sequence). CDR3 region: CASRSVDRVHNEKLFF. The CDR3 DNA reads as TGTGCCAGTAGGTCCGTCGACAGGGTCCATAATGAAAAACTGTTTTTT.

J is TRBJ2-7 and V is TRBV19, with D tentatively TRBD2 (6 bases). The germline CDR1 and CDR2 sequences are LNHDA and SQIVND (reference sequence). The CDR3 extends over 15 amino acids. V was cut by 3 bases and J by 6 bases, with 18 bases left in between. The CDR3 sequence: CASSMRGPGLSEQYF. Written as DNA, the CDR3 is TGTGCCAGTAGTATGCGGGGCCCAGGCTTAAGCGAGCAGTACTTC. The whole variable domain, filled in from reference TRBV19 and TRBJ2-7, reads DGGITQSPKYLFRKEGQNVTLSCEQNLNHDAMYWYRQDPGQGLRLIYYSQIVNDFQKGDIAEGYSVSREKKESFPLTVTSAQKNPTAFYLCASSMRGPGLSEQYFGPGTRLTVT.

The chain has TRBV5-1 and TRBJ2-2; D remains unclear. The V gene's germline CDR1 is SGHRS and CDR2 YFSETQ. V was pared by 0 bases and J by 1 base, with 1 base between. CDR3 length: 13 residues. In DNA, the CDR3 is TGCGCCAGCAGCTTGGGGAACACCGGGGAGCTGTTTTTT. It is translated as CASSLGNTGELFF.

The J gene is TRBJ2-1, the V gene TRBV11-3; no reliable D call. CDR1 and CDR2 (germline): SGHNT, YENEEA. CDR3 length: 11 residues. Trimming stripped 3 bases from V and 9 bases from J, with 6 bases between. In DNA, the CDR3 is TGTGCCAGCAGCTTTGCTGGTGAGCAGTTCTTC. Protein sequence: CASSFAGEQFF.

This clone has just one count. This chain connects TRBV28 to TRBJ2-7; 7 bases agree with TRBD2. The CDR3 extends over 15 amino acids. CDR1 MDHEN and CDR2 SYDVKM come from the germline V gene. Trimming removed 5 bases from V and 0 bases from J; junction bases left unmatched: 7. DNA of the CDR3: TGTGCCAGCAGTCCCAACCCTAGCGGCTCCTACGAGCAGTACTTC. It encodes CASSPNPSGSYEQYF.

CDR3 nucleotides: TGCGCCAGCAGCTTAACAGGGGGCGAAAAACTGTTTTTT. Amino acids: CASSLTGGEKLFF. The V call is TRBV5-1, the J call TRBJ1-4; 9 bases align to TRBD1. CDR3 size: 13 residues. Germline CDR1 reads SGHRS; CDR2 reads YFSETQ. J was trimmed by 8 bases and V by 2 bases; bases with no gene match: 1.

V is TRBV18 and J is TRBJ2-7, with 8 bases identical to TRBD2. CDR1 and CDR2 from the germline V gene are KGHSH and LQKENI. With V trimmed by 3 bases and J by 4 bases, 17 bases remained unmatched. CDR3 length: 18 amino acids. CDR3 region: CASSPMVGRGLAEYEQYF. The CDR3 DNA reads TGTGCCAGCTCACCCATGGTAGGACGAGGACTAGCCGAATACGAGCAGTACTTC.